These T cell receptor beta chains were read from a single sample in a study of response to subunit inactivated influenza vaccine. TCRdb passed the RT-PCR reads through MiXCR, listing each CDR3 protein once. This sample has approximately 310,000 distinct CDR3 sequences; 21% occur once, and the top ten carry 10%. Sequences were derived from PBMCs from blood, sampled less than 22 months after vaccination. The source is a man between 50 and 69 years old who received an inactivated influenza vaccine. CDR3s include the opening cysteine and the closing phenylalanine or tryptophan. D genes are given only for firm matches. Expanded clones are given a class, and other clones once, few, many or no size at all.

few	TRBV12-3/TRBV12-4	TRBD1	TRBJ1-1	TGTGCCAGCAGTTTTTGGGGACAGGGCCTAACTTTGAACACTGAAGCTTTCTTT	CASSFWGQGLTLNTEAFF
few	TRBV3-1	-	TRBJ1-5	TGTGCCAGCAGCCAAGACAGGGGCGCGAAGCATTTT	CASSQDRGAKHF
few	TRBV12-3/TRBV12-4	TRBD1	TRBJ1-6	TGTGCCAGCAGTGCCGGGACAGGGAATTCACCCCTCCACTTT	CASSAGTGNSPLHF
-	TRBV29-1	-	TRBJ1-1	TGCAGCGCCTCCCCCAGGATGACGAACACTGAAGCTTTCTTT	CSASPRMTNTEAFF
few	TRBV5-1	TRBD1	TRBJ2-1	TGCGCCAGCAGCTGGGGACAGGGGGGGGACAATGAGCAGTTCTTC	CASSWGQGGDNEQFF
-	TRBV29-1	-	TRBJ1-1	TGCAGCGTTGAAGGGGGCTGGGAGAACACTGAAGCTTTCTTT	CSVEGGWENTEAFF
many	TRBV15	TRBD1	TRBJ1-5	TGTGCCACCAGCAGTGGACAGGGAATGCGGCCCCAGCATTTT	CATSSGQGMRPQHF
-	TRBV5-1	TRBD1	TRBJ2-1	TGCGCCAGCAGCGTATACAGGGGGCACTATGAGCAGTTCTTC	CASSVYRGHYEQFF
few	TRBV9	-	TRBJ2-1	TGTGCCAGCAGCGTAGCTTCATGGGGCAATGAGCAGTTCTTC	CASSVASWGNEQFF
-	TRBV29-1	-	TRBJ2-5	TGCAGCGTTGCCCCCCTCGGGACTCAAGAGACCCAGTACTTC	CSVAPLGTQETQYF
few	TRBV12-3/TRBV12-4	-	TRBJ2-5	TGTGCCAGCAGTCCGATGCTGCAAGAGACCCAGTACTTC	CASSPMLQETQYF
-	TRBV11-1	-	TRBJ2-7	TGTGCCAGCAGCCTAGGGACGGAATCCTACGAGCAGTACTTC	CASSLGTESYEQYF
-	TRBV10-3	-	TRBJ1-1	TGTGCCATCAGTGCCAGGGGCGACGGATCAGAAGCTTTCTTT	CAISARGDGSEAFF
many	TRBV7-2	-	TRBJ1-4	TGTGCCAGCAGCCGGGACGCTGAAAAACTGTTTTTT	CASSRDAEKLFF
once	TRBV6-1	-	TRBJ1-1	TGTGCCAGCAGTGAAGGGGCCCTGAAAGCTTTCTTT	CASSEGALKAFF
few	TRBV7-2	-	TRBJ1-2	TGTGCCAGCAGCTTAGCGGGGAGACAGGATGGCTACACCTTC	CASSLAGRQDGYTF
few	TRBV20-1	-	TRBJ2-1	TGCAGTGCTACCGTGTCTAATTCCTACAATGAGCAGTTCTTC	CSATVSNSYNEQFF
-	TRBV30	-	TRBJ2-7	TGTGCCTGGAGTCCCAAAACAGGGAGCTCCTACGAGCAGTACTTC	CAWSPKTGSSYEQYF
-	TRBV20-1	-	TRBJ1-4	TGCAGTGCTGCTCAGGGGTTTGAAAAACTGTTTTTT	CSAAQGFEKLFF
-	TRBV9	TRBD2	TRBJ2-3	TGTGCCAGCAGCGGATCTCTAGCGGGGGGACCAGATACGCAGTATTTT	CASSGSLAGGPDTQYF
-	TRBV7-2	TRBD1	TRBJ2-7	TGTGCCAGCAGCCCCGGCAGGGGGCGAATCTCCCACGAGCAGTACTTC	CASSPGRGRISHEQYF
many	TRBV7-9	-	TRBJ1-1	TGTGCCAGCAGCCAGGGGATCAACACTGAAGCTTTCTTT	CASSQGINTEAFF
-	TRBV6-2/TRBV6-3	TRBD2	TRBJ2-1	TGTGCCAGCACCGACCCGGGGGGGGCATACAATGAGCAGTTCTTC	CASTDPGGAYNEQFF
-	TRBV4-3	TRBD2	TRBJ2-1	TGCGCCAGCAGCCCACGGACTAGCGGGGGCAATGAGCAGTTCTTC	CASSPRTSGGNEQFF
few	TRBV12-3/TRBV12-4	-	TRBJ1-1	TGTGCCAGCAGTTTAGTGTGGCTCGGAACTGAAGCTTTCTTT	CASSLVWLGTEAFF
few	TRBV4-3	-	TRBJ1-1	TGCGCCAGCAGCCCAATGGGGGACCTTAAAATGAACACTGAAGCTTTCTTT	CASSPMGDLKMNTEAFF
-	TRBV28	TRBD1	TRBJ1-2	TGTGCCAGCAGTTTACGGAACAGGGGATATGGCTACACCTTC	CASSLRNRGYGYTF
few	TRBV5-1	TRBD1	TRBJ2-7	TGCGCCAGCAGCTCGGTGGGACAGATGAACGAGCAGTACTTC	CASSSVGQMNEQYF
few	TRBV3-1	TRBD2	TRBJ2-3	TGTGCCAGCAGCCAAGTCAGACTAGCGGGGGTGCCAGATACGCAGTATTTT	CASSQVRLAGVPDTQYF
-	TRBV20-1	TRBD1	TRBJ1-3	TGCAGTGCTCAAGGAGACAGGGCTAGCTCTGGAAACACCATATATTTT	CSAQGDRASSGNTIYF
many	TRBV7-7	-	TRBJ2-7	TGTGCTAGCAGCTTAGAGAGGATGGGGGAGCAGTACTTC	CASSLERMGEQYF
-	TRBV7-9	-	TRBJ1-3	TGTGCCAGAGATGGGTCTACCGGCTCTGGAAACACCATATATTTT	CARDGSTGSGNTIYF
-	TRBV27	TRBD2	TRBJ2-3	TGTGCCAGCAGTTTAGGGACTAGCGGCACAGATACGCAGTATTTT	CASSLGTSGTDTQYF
-	TRBV5-1	-	TRBJ2-7	TGCGCCAGCAGCAAAGGTGAGAGGGAGCGGGAGCAGTACTTC	CASSKGEREREQYF
many	TRBV29-1	-	TRBJ1-1	TGCAGCGTTAACCGAAACCTGCGGGACACTGAAGCTTTCTTT	CSVNRNLRDTEAFF
many	TRBV5-1	-	TRBJ1-1	TGCGCCAGCAGCTTCCTGACTGCCGTTGATGGTGAAGCTTTCTTT	CASSFLTAVDGEAFF
few	TRBV7-9	-	TRBJ1-1	TGTGCCAGCAGCTTAGAGGTTTTCGGGGAGGAAGCTTTCTTT	CASSLEVFGEEAFF
few	TRBV11-1	-	TRBJ2-1	TGTGCCAGCAGCTCCCTCCCGGGACTGGGGGGAAGTTCGGATGAGCAGTTCTTC	CASSSLPGLGGSSDEQFF
-	TRBV6-2/TRBV6-3	-	TRBJ1-1	TGTGCCAGCAGTTACTCGATCCCTGGTGAAGCTTTCTTT	CASSYSIPGEAFF
few	TRBV25-1	-	TRBJ1-5	TGTGCCAGCAGTGAACACCTCCGCTCTAGCAATCAGCCCCAGCATTTT	CASSEHLRSSNQPQHF
once	TRBV2	-	TRBJ2-5	TGTGCCAGCAGCGCCGAGGCAGCTGGACTACAAGAGACCCAGTACTTC	CASSAEAAGLQETQYF
few	TRBV2	TRBD1	TRBJ1-5	TGTGCCAGCAGGGTAGACAGGGGAGGCAATCAGCCCCAGCATTTT	CASRVDRGGNQPQHF
-	TRBV11-2	TRBD2	TRBJ2-7	TGTGCCAGCAGCTTAGATCGGACTAGCAGTCACGAGCAGTACTTC	CASSLDRTSSHEQYF
-	TRBV6-2/TRBV6-3	-	TRBJ2-7	TGTGCCAGCTCTGACAGATACTACGAGCAGTACTTC	CASSDRYYEQYF
-	TRBV7-2	-	TRBJ1-6	TGTGCCAGCAGCTCCCTCTCCTATAATTCACCCCTCCACTTT	CASSSLSYNSPLHF